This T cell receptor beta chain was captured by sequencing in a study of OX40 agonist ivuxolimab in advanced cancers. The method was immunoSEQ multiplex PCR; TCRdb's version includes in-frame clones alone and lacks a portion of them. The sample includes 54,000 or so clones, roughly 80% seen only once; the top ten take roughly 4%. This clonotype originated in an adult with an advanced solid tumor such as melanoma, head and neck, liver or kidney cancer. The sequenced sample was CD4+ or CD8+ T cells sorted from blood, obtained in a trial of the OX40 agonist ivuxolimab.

The CDR3 region is CASSGQSNSYEQYF. The CDR3 DNA sequence: TGCGCCAGCAGTGGACAGTCAAACTCCTACGAGCAGTACTTC. The rearrangement uses TRBV10-1 and TRBJ2-7; a weak D match, TRBD1 (5 bases). Trimming took 4 bases from V and 0 from J, leaving 10 bases between them. This CDR3 is 14 amino acids long. Germline V gene sequence: CDR1 WNHNN, CDR2 SYGVQD (reference sequence).